This TCR beta chain was profiled in a study of CD4+ T cells in melanoma. Study-wide results and caveats: A reported correlation linked neoantigen-specific CD4+ T cells to CD8+, macrophage and B cell function. In melanoma, neoantigen-specific CD4+ T cells reportedly differed in differentiation state.

Remarks on this clone: Its antigen is as yet unknown.

The junction had 4 bases not matched to a gene; V was cut back by 2 bases and J by 1 base. There are 18 residues in the CDR3. The germline gives CDR1 SGHNT, CDR2 YYREEE (reference sequence). Clones were sequenced by immunoSEQ multiplex PCR, and TCRdb holds only the in-frame ones, with some missing. This sample has some 120,000 clones, with about 92% found just once. The specimen was peripheral blood. This chain joins TRBV5-4 and TRBJ2-3; 16 bases match TRBD2. The sequence came from a human donor with melanoma. CDR3 nucleotide sequence: TGTGCCAGCAGCTTCCCGGGACTAGCGGGGGGGCGCACAGATACGCAGTATTTT. Translating it yields CASSFPGLAGGRTDTQYF.